This TCR beta chain was found in a study of CXCR3-negative and CXCR3-positive naive CD8 T cells. The study, taken as a whole, reports: CXCR3-negative naive cells had less hydrophobic TRB CDR3s than did CXCR3-positive naive cells. Both naive subsets had comparably high diversity; memory CD8+ cells much lower.

Worth noting for this clonotype: Its specificity is unknown.

The CDR3 sequence is 14 residues long. Germline V gene data show CDR1 as DFQATT and CDR2 as SNEGSKA (reference sequence). The TRB cDNA libraries were prepared by 5' RACE with UMI labels. TCRdb reprocessed the 5' RACE reads and keeps a single row for each CDR3 protein, giving no DNA. In total, the table holds approximately 74,000 distinct CDR3 sequences. This sequence joins TRBV20-1 and TRBJ2-7. The sample consisted of naive CXCR3- CD8+ T cells from blood. Subset described: CD45RO-CCR7+CD27+CD95- naive CD8+ T cells lacking CXCR3 (TNR3-). The receptor was isolated from a human donor in good health. Some clones in this sample may be carry-over from other donors' samples. CDR3 region: CSASGLSSSYEQYF.